A single sample is the source of the 13 T cell receptor beta chains below, sequenced in a study of cytomegalovirus exposure and HLA in healthy donors (dated by TCRdb to the late 2010s). The library was obtained by the immunoSEQ multiplex PCR assay. For the multiplex PCR, a mixture combining 60 forward primers for TCR Vbeta segments and 13 reverse primers for TCR Jbeta segments was used. The table was pulled from immuneACCESS by TCRdb, which kept in-frame rearrangements only. Such tables lose some clones; where checked, under half of the loss comes from unresolved V genes, and the rest has no known cause. This sample lists tens of thousands of clones; about a tenth were detected once. Jointly, the top ten make up about 25% of the sample. The sample was PBMCs. These receptors all come from a man between 60 and 75 years old in good health and CMV-seropositive.

The chain recombines TRBV6-1 with TRBJ2-2, with 10 positions matching TRBD2. The CDR3 loop spans 15 amino acids. Trimming took 5 bases from V and 5 from J; bases not matched to a gene: 5. Germline V gene sequence: CDR1 MNHNS, CDR2 SASEGT. The CDR3 nucleotides are TGTGCCAGCAGTAGTCTAGCGGGAGAAACCGGGGAGCTGTTTTTT. As protein: CASSSLAGETGELFF.

This clone turned up a few times. J is TRBJ2-3 and V is TRBV19; 16 nucleotides line up with TRBD2. Looked up from germline, CDR1 is LNHDA and CDR2 is SQIVND (reference sequence). The CDR3 extends over 16 amino acids. Losses at the gene ends were 5 bases for V and 9 bases for J; bases not matched to a gene: 8. The CDR3 region is CASSLGLAGGLGTQYF. The CDR3 region has the DNA TGTGCCAGTAGTCTGGGACTAGCGGGAGGGCTCGGAACGCAGTATTTT.

This clone was detected only a few times. V gene TRBV27 combines with J gene TRBJ1-6, with 9 bases matching TRBD1. V shed 5 bases, J shed 7 bases, and the junction held 9 bases outside the gene matches. Germline CDR1 is MNHEY and CDR2 is SMNVEV (reference sequence). The CDR3 length is 16 residues. The CDR3 coding sequence is TGTGCCAGCAGTGCCTACAGGGGGCTGGGGAATTCACCCCTCCACTTT. Translated: CASSAYRGLGNSPLHF.

J is TRBJ2-3 and V is TRBV19; TRBD2 aligns across 8 bases. From germline, CDR1 is LNHDA and CDR2 SQIVND (reference sequence). J lost 9 bases, V lost 5 bases, and 13 bases had no gene match. The CDR3 length is 15 residues. For the CDR3, the DNA is TGTGCCAGTAGTTCACTAGCGGACGAGTCAGTCACGCAGTATTTT. The encoded protein is CASSSLADESVTQYF.

V gene TRBV25-1 combines with J gene TRBJ1-2; 7 bases are a match to TRBD1. This CDR3 has 15 amino acids. CDR1 is MGHDK and CDR2 is SYGVNS in the germline V gene. The V gene end was trimmed by 1 base and the J gene end by 2 bases; junction bases not matched to a gene: 4. This CDR3 is CASSEFGGGNYGYTF. The CDR3 bases are TGTGCCAGCAGTGAATTTGGAGGGGGCAACTATGGCTACACCTTC.

This clone was seen a handful of times. The V call is TRBV21-1, the J call TRBJ2-6; the table gives TRBD1 as D, unverified against the DNA. TRBV21-1 is a pseudogene. This CDR3 contains 16 residues. CDR3 protein: CASSRRGTPGANVLTF. Written as DNA, the CDR3 is TGTGCCAGCAGCAGAAGGGGTACCCCTGGGGCCAACGTCCTGACTTTC.

This clone was found a few times. The chain combines TRBV9 with TRBJ2-1; D is unresolved. Germline CDR1 SGDLS, CDR2 YYNGEE. The CDR3 runs to 15 residues. V lost 4 bases and J 0 bases, leaving 11 bases between the germline ends. The CDR3 DNA sequence: TGTGCCAGCAGCCCGACTGTCAGCTCCTACAATGAGCAGTTCTTC. Residues: CASSPTVSSYNEQFF.

This chain joins TRBV5-1 and TRBJ2-3, with D possibly being TRBD2 (5 bases). The length of the CDR3 is 15 residues. With 0 bases removed from V and 1 base from J, the gap between germline ends came to 9 bases. Germline V gene lookup returns CDR1 SGHRS and CDR2 YFSETQ. CDR3 DNA: TGCGCCAGCAGCTTGGGAGGGCAGGGCACAGATACGCAGTATTTT. Translation: CASSLGGQGTDTQYF. Supplemented by reference TRBV5-1 and TRBJ2-3, the full variable domain reads KAGVTQTPRYLIKTRGQQVTLSCSPISGHRSVSWYQQTPGQGLQFLFEYFSETQRNKGNFPGRFSGRQFSNSRSEMNVSTLELGDSALYLCASSLGGQGTDTQYFGPGTRLTVL.

There are many counts of this clone. The J gene is TRBJ1-2, the V gene TRBV9; D is uncertain. The CDR3 has 14 residues. V was trimmed by 0 bases and J by 5 bases, leaving 11 bases between them. The germline V gene has CDR1 SGDLS and CDR2 YYNGEE. For the CDR3, the DNA is TGTGCCAGCAGCGTAGATAGCGGGGTTTATGGCTACACCTTC. Amino acid sequence: CASSVDSGVYGYTF.

This clone appeared a few times. This chain links TRBV5-1 with TRBJ2-1, with 13 bases matching TRBD2. V lost 5 bases, J lost 9 bases, and 11 bases stayed unmatched. The CDR3 spans 16 residues. Germline V gene lookup returns CDR1 SGHRS and CDR2 YFSETQ. The CDR3 is CASSRDGLAGATEQFF. As DNA, the CDR3 is TGCGCCAGCAGTCGAGATGGACTAGCGGGGGCAACTGAGCAGTTCTTC.

This clone has only a few counts. The chain is built from TRBV19 and TRBJ2-2; 9 bases align to TRBD1. CDR3 length: 15 amino acids. V was clipped by 8 bases and J by 6 bases; unmatched bases: 10. Per the germline V gene, CDR1 is LNHDA and CDR2 is SQIVND (reference sequence). The CDR3 DNA follows: TGTGCCAGTCATCCGACAGGGGGGAATGCCGGGGAGCTGTTTTTT. Amino acids: CASHPTGGNAGELFF.

This clone was seen more than once but under ten times. The chain joins TRBV18 to TRBJ1-4; possibly TRBD1 for D (6 bases). Trimming removed 5 bases at V and 0 bases at J, with 19 bases between. The CDR3 sequence is 18 residues long. The germline V gene encodes CDR1 KGHSH and CDR2 LQKENI. CDR3 loop: CASSSRDIYLATNEKLFF. CDR3 coding DNA: TGTGCCAGCTCAAGCCGGGACATCTACCTTGCAACTAATGAAAAACTGTTTTTT.

The rearrangement links TRBV30 to TRBJ1-1; D unresolved. The germline V gene has CDR1 GTSNPN and CDR2 SVGIG (reference sequence). The V end was cut by 5 bases, the J end by 0 bases, with 31 bases between. The CDR3 spans 20 residues. The CDR3 bases are TGTGCCTGGGAAACGGCAGTCCCTCGAGGTCCCTCCACGATGAACACTGAAGCTTTCTTT. Its translation is CAWETAVPRGPSTMNTEAFF.